The next 24 T cell receptor beta chains were all read from a single sample in a study of OX40 agonist ivuxolimab in advanced cancers. Generated by immunoSEQ multiplex PCR, the TCRdb table keeps only in-frame clones and is missing some. The data contain 100,000 to 150,000 clones, about 94% of them singletons. The material sequenced was CD4+ or CD8+ T cells sorted from blood, taken in a trial of the OX40 agonist ivuxolimab. The receptors originated from an adult with an advanced solid tumor such as melanoma, head and neck, liver or kidney cancer.

The chain joins TRBV28 to TRBJ1-2, with D perhaps TRBD1 (6 bases). Trimming stripped 7 bases from V and 4 bases from J, with 19 bases between. Germline lookup yields CDR1 MDHEN and CDR2 SYDVKM. This CDR3 is built from 15 residues. CDR3 sequence reads: CASKEGVKGGYGYTF. CDR3 coding DNA: TGTGCCAGCAAGGAGGGGGTTAAAGGGGGCTATGGCTACACCTTC.

This chain joins TRBV28 and TRBJ2-5, with D tentatively TRBD1 or TRBD2 (5 bases each). V gave up 5 bases and J gave up 7 bases, with 23 bases separating them. The germline gives CDR1 MDHEN, CDR2 SYDVKM. The CDR3 contains 16 residues. This CDR3 reads CASSVTVAGDPGTQYF. CDR3 DNA: TGTGCCAGCAGTGTAACAGTCGCTGGGGACCCCGGGACCCAGTACTTC.

The CDR3 nucleotides read TGTGCCAGCAGCTTGGCCGGACGCCAAACCGCCTATGGCTACACCTTC. Encoded protein: CASSLAGRQTAYGYTF. The chain joins TRBV5-8 to TRBJ1-2, with D uncertain. The germline V gene encodes CDR1 SGHTS and CDR2 YDEGEE. The CDR3 covers 16 residues. Trimming stripped 0 bases from V and 4 bases from J, with 16 bases between.

The rearrangement joins TRBV18 to TRBJ2-2, with D perhaps TRBD2 (6 bases). Germline loops: CDR1 KGHSH, CDR2 LQKENI. The CDR3 loop spans 16 amino acids. Deletions cut 3 bases from V and 0 bases from J, with 11 bases between. The CDR3 loop reads CASSPRGLANTGELFF. As DNA, the CDR3 is TGTGCCAGCTCACCCCGGGGACTTGCGAACACCGGGGAGCTGTTTTTT.

The chain uses TRBV7-2 and TRBJ2-3; 12 bases are shared with TRBD2. Trimming removed 8 bases from V and 5 bases from J; junction bases left unmatched: 8. This CDR3 spans 15 amino acids. Germline CDR1 and CDR2: SGHTA and FQGNSA. The CDR3 region is CASDRLAGVLDTQYF. The CDR3 bases are TGTGCCAGCGATAGACTAGCGGGAGTTTTAGATACGCAGTATTTT.

This rearrangement joins TRBV7-2 to TRBJ2-7; no clear D. The CDR3 sequence is 10 residues long. Germline CDR1 is SGHTA and CDR2 is FQGNSA. V was trimmed by 8 bases and J by 3 bases, leaving 5 bases between them. The CDR3 is CASGNYEQYF. The CDR3 DNA sequence: TGTGCCAGCGGGAACTACGAGCAGTACTTC. The variable domain in full, completed from reference TRBV7-2 and TRBJ2-7, reads GAGVSQSPSNKVTEKGKDVELRCDPISGHTALYWYRQSLGQGLEFLIYFQGNSAPDKSGLPSDRFSAERTGGSVSTLTIQRTQQEDSAVYLCASGNYEQYFGPGTRLTVT.

The gene calls are TRBV7-8 and TRBJ2-1, with a possible D match to TRBD1 (6 bases). Germline V gives CDR1 SGHVS, CDR2 FQNEAQ. The CDR3 loop spans 14 amino acids. V was cut by 3 bases and J by 8 bases, with 14 bases left in between. The CDR3 DNA sequence: TGTGCCAGCAGCTTTGGGGGCTTGGTGGATGAGCAGTTCTTC. Residues: CASSFGGLVDEQFF.

V gene TRBV7-6 combines with J gene TRBJ2-3; D might be TRBD1 or TRBD2, each matching 5 bases. CDR3 length: 16 amino acids. CDR1 SGHVS and CDR2 FNYEAQ come from the germline V gene. Trimming took off 1 base at V and 2 bases at J, with 13 bases between the two ends. For the CDR3, the DNA is TGTGCCAGCAGCTTAGTTAGAGGGACCACCACAGATACGCAGTATTTT. Its translation: CASSLVRGTTTDTQYF.

The V call is TRBV5-6, the J call TRBJ1-2; D may be TRBD1 (5 bases). CDR3 length equals 16 residues. Germline assignment: CDR1 SGHDT and CDR2 YYEEEE. V was pared by 4 bases and J by 4 bases, with 20 bases between. The CDR3 region has the DNA TGTGCCAGCAGCCCTCAGAGGAGTGGGGCGATCTATGGCTACACCTTC. Its translation is CASSPQRSGAIYGYTF.

The chain employs TRBV11-2 and TRBJ1-4; 9 nucleotides agree with TRBD1. The CDR3 contains 14 residues. The V gene's germline CDR1 is SGHAT and CDR2 FQNNGV. J lost 7 bases, V lost 4 bases, and 4 bases had no gene match. The CDR3 protein is CASSSDRGFEKLFF. CDR3 nucleotides: TGTGCCAGCAGCTCAGACAGGGGGTTTGAAAAACTGTTTTTT. Using reference TRBV11-2 and TRBJ1-4 for the parts outside the CDR3, the full variable domain is EAGVAQSPRYKIIEKRQSVAFWCNPISGHATLYWYQQILGQGPKLLIQFQNNGVVDDSQLPKDRFSAERLKGVDSTLKIQPAKLEDSAVYLCASSSDRGFEKLFFGSGTQLSVL.

The chain recombines TRBV5-1 with TRBJ2-3, with 14 bases fitting TRBD2. The germline V gene encodes CDR1 SGHRS and CDR2 YFSETQ. There are 18 residues in the CDR3. The V and J ends lost 0 bases and 4 bases, in that order; junction bases with no gene match: 7. The CDR3 nucleotides are TGCGCCAGCAGCTTGGTAGGGACTAGCGGGAGTCCCGCAGATACGCAGTATTTT. It specifies CASSLVGTSGSPADTQYF.

The chain's CDR3 is CASSQGPNSYTEAFF. The DNA for the CDR3 is TGTGCCAGCTCCCAGGGGCCAAACTCCTACACTGAAGCTTTCTTT. V usage is TRBV18 and J usage is TRBJ1-1, with D tentatively TRBD1 (6 bases). This CDR3 contains 15 residues. Germline CDR1 KGHSH, CDR2 LQKENI. Trimming removed 6 bases at V and 3 bases at J, with 17 bases between.

This chain's CDR3 is CASSLGEAYEQYF. The CDR3 bases are TGCGCCAGCAGCTTGGGCGAAGCCTACGAGCAGTACTTC. This chain links TRBV5-1 with TRBJ2-7; D unclear. The CDR3 totals 13 residues. CDR1 and CDR2 (germline): SGHRS, YFSETQ. V was shortened by 0 bases and J by 2 bases, with 6 bases between the two germline ends. Together with reference TRBV5-1 and TRBJ2-7, the CDR3 gives the full variable domain: KAGVTQTPRYLIKTRGQQVTLSCSPISGHRSVSWYQQTPGQGLQFLFEYFSETQRNKGNFPGRFSGRQFSNSRSEMNVSTLELGDSALYLCASSLGEAYEQYFGPGTRLTVT.

This clone was seen only once. J is TRBJ2-7 and V is TRBV18; a weak D match, TRBD1 (7 bases). Trimming removed 0 bases from V and 6 bases from J, with 12 bases in between. There are 14 residues in the CDR3. The germline V gene encodes CDR1 KGHSH and CDR2 LQKENI. The CDR3 sequence is CASSPPAGGFEQYF. Written as DNA, the CDR3 is TGTGCCAGCTCACCACCGGCAGGGGGGTTCGAGCAGTACTTC.

The chain uses TRBV7-2 and TRBJ1-2; a possible D gene is TRBD1 (6 bases). The CDR3 runs 14 residues. The V gene's germline CDR1 is SGHTA and CDR2 FQGNSA. The V gene lost 4 bases and the J gene lost 3 bases, with 12 bases spanning the gap. This CDR3 is CASSSQGGYYGYTF. The DNA of the CDR3 is TGTGCCAGCAGCTCGCAAGGGGGTTACTATGGCTACACCTTC.

This chain links TRBV6-1 with TRBJ1-5; TRBD1 matches 8 bases. Germline values: CDR1 MNHNS, CDR2 SASEGT. The CDR3 contains 17 residues. V was clipped by 2 bases and J by 3 bases; unmatched bases: 9. CDR3 sequence: CASSEWNRGTNNQPQHF. In DNA form, the CDR3 reads TGTGCCAGCAGTGAATGGAACAGGGGGACGAACAATCAGCCCCAGCATTTT.

This chain joins TRBV7-2 and TRBJ2-2; 13 bases align to TRBD2. CDR1 SGHTA and CDR2 FQGNSA come from the germline V gene. The CDR3 totals 16 residues. V trimming: 4 bases; J trimming: 1 base; junction bases outside the gene matches: 0. In nucleotides, the CDR3 is TGTGCCAGCAGCTGGACTAGCGGGGGGAACACCGGGGAGCTGTTTTTT. Encoded protein: CASSWTSGGNTGELFF.

This chain uses TRBV28 with TRBJ1-4, with 7 bases lining up with TRBD1. The J segment lost 9 bases and the V segment lost 2 bases, leaving 12 bases of the junction unmatched. The CDR3 totals 16 residues. The germline gives CDR1 MDHEN, CDR2 SYDVKM. CDR3 coding DNA: TGTGCCAGCAGTTTAGAGGGGGCTGTCCGGTCGAAAAAACTGTTTTTT. It specifies CASSLEGAVRSKKLFF. Filled out from reference TRBV28 and TRBJ1-4, the complete variable domain reads DVKVTQSSRYLVKRTGEKVFLECVQDMDHENMFWYRQDPGLGLRLIYFSYDVKMKEKGDIPEGYSVSREKKERFSLILESASTNQTSMYLCASSLEGAVRSKKLFFGSGTQLSVL.

The chain has TRBV11-2 and TRBJ1-1, with D tentatively TRBD1 (6 bases). Trimming pared 4 bases from V and 7 bases from J, leaving 16 bases between. CDR1 and CDR2 (germline): SGHAT, FQNNGV. There are 14 residues in the CDR3. The chain's CDR3 is CASSSGTPLHEAFF. CDR3 nucleotide sequence: TGTGCCAGCAGCTCAGGGACACCACTCCATGAAGCTTTCTTT.

This chain connects TRBV12-5 to TRBJ2-7; D remains unclear. The V gene lost 5 bases and the J gene lost 3 bases, with 5 bases spanning the gap. CDR1 is LGHNT, CDR2 FRNRAP, per germline. There are 11 residues in the CDR3. CDR3 DNA: TGTGCTAGTGGTCCATACTACGAGCAGTACTTC. Its translation is CASGPYYEQYF. Drawing the rest from reference TRBV12-5 and TRBJ2-7, the complete variable domain is DARVTQTPRHKVTEMGQEVTMRCQPILGHNTVFWYRQTMMQGLELLAYFRNRAPLDDSGMPKDRFSAEMPDATLATLKIQPSEPRDSAVYFCASGPYYEQYFGPGTRLTVT.

The chain joins TRBV9 to TRBJ2-1; D is ambiguous. This CDR3 comprises 13 residues. Germline-derived CDR1 and CDR2 are SGDLS and YYNGEE. The ends were cut back, 2 bases at V and 5 bases at J, with 8 bases in the middle. CDR3 amino acids: CASSVGRDNEQFF. CDR3 coding DNA: TGTGCCAGCAGCGTGGGCCGGGACAATGAGCAGTTCTTC.

This clone was found once. The CDR3 DNA sequence: TGTGCCAGTAGTATGTCCGGGACCACCCGTGAAAATGAGCAGTTCTTC. It translates to CASSMSGTTRENEQFF. V is TRBV19 and J is TRBJ2-1; D is possibly TRBD1 or TRBD2 (5 bases each). CDR1 is LNHDA and CDR2 is SQIVND in the germline V gene (reference sequence). The CDR3 extends over 16 amino acids. Trimming removed 3 bases from V and 7 bases from J, with 19 bases in between.

This chain connects TRBV7-3 to TRBJ2-2, with 7 bases that match TRBD1. The CDR3 runs 15 residues. CDR1 and CDR2 from the germline V gene are SGHTA and FQGTGA. With V trimmed by 4 bases and J by 7 bases, 9 bases remained unmatched. The CDR3 DNA follows: TGTGCCAGCAGCTGGAGACAGGGTTCTGACGGGGAGCTGTTTTTT. Its protein product is CASSWRQGSDGELFF.

J is TRBJ1-3 and V is TRBV4-2; 8 bases align to TRBD1. The J segment lost 4 bases and the V segment lost 0 bases, leaving 5 bases of the junction unmatched. Germline CDR1 is LGHNA and CDR2 is YNFKEQ. The CDR3 totals 16 residues. The CDR3 is CASSQDGDRRGNTIYF. For the CDR3, the DNA is TGTGCCAGCAGCCAAGATGGGGACAGGCGAGGAAACACCATATATTTT.